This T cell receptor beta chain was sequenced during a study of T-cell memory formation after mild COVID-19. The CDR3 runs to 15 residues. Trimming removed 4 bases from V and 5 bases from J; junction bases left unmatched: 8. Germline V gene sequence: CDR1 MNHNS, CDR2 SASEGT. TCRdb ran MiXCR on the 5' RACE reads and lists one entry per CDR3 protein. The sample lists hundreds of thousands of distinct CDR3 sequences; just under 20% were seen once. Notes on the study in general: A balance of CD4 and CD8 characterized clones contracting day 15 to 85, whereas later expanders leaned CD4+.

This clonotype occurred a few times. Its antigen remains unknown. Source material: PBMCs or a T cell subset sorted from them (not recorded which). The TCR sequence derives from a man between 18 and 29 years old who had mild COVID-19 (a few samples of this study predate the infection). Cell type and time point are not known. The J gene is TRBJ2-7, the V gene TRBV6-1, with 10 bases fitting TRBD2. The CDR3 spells CASSARLAGPNEQYF. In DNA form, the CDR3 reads TGTGCCAGCAGTGCCCGACTAGCGGGCCCTAACGAGCAGTACTTC.